These 21 T cell receptor beta chains originate from one sample sequenced in a study of tumor-infiltrating T cells and Merkel cell polyomavirus. Study-level information: CD8+ T cells recognized the Merkel cell polyomavirus KLL epitope.

The method was immunoSEQ multiplex PCR; TCRdb's version includes in-frame clones alone and lacks a portion of them. The data show about 25,000 clones, roughly 85% seen once. Every patient's tumor was robustly positive for Merkel cell polyomavirus Large T antigen on immunohistochemistry. Sequenced: lymph node tissue. The receptors here all came from a man aged 50 to 60 with Merkel cell carcinoma.

The gene calls are TRBV28 and TRBJ1-5; D remains ambiguous. The CDR3 is 13 residues long. Trimming removed 7 bases from V and 1 base from J, with 8 bases in between. Germline V gives CDR1 MDHEN, CDR2 SYDVKM. The CDR3 protein is CASTVRSNQPQHF. DNA for the CDR3: TGTGCCAGCACCGTGAGGAGCAATCAGCCCCAGCATTTT.

The chain is built from TRBV30 and TRBJ2-7, with D uncertain. Per the germline V gene, CDR1 is GTSNPN and CDR2 is SVGIG (reference sequence). CDR3 length equals 12 residues. V lost 4 bases, J lost 7 bases, and 14 bases lay in between. The CDR3 region has the DNA TGTGCCTGGACCCGGCCGGGTCTGGAGCAGTACTTC. Protein product: CAWTRPGLEQYF.

In the case of this clone: The same CDR3 also results from other DNA sequences found in this sample. J is TRBJ1-3 and V is TRBV9; D remains unclear. Trimming shortened V by 4 bases and J by 1 base, and 15 bases separated the two germline ends. Germline V gives CDR1 SGDLS, CDR2 YYNGEE. The CDR3 is 16 amino acids. CDR3 coding DNA: TGTGCCAGCAGCCCGAATTCGGGGAGTTCTGGAAACACCATATATTTT. Translated: CASSPNSGSSGNTIYF.

The rearrangement uses TRBV7-2 and TRBJ1-2; 8 bases line up with TRBD1. From germline, CDR1 is SGHTA and CDR2 FQGNSA. V lost 6 bases and J lost 5; bases outside the gene matches: 5. The CDR3 has 13 amino acids. CDR3 DNA sequence: TGTGCCAGCAGGTCAGGGGGCTGGTATGGCTACACCTTC. This sequence encodes CASRSGGWYGYTF.

The chain is built from TRBV4-1 and TRBJ1-2; TRBD1 matches at 8 bases. V was pared by 0 bases and J by 4 bases, with 7 bases of the junction left unmatched. The CDR3 has 16 amino acids. CDR1 and CDR2 (germline): MGHRA, YSYEKL. CDR3 bases: TGCGCCAGCAGCCAAGAAGGGACAGGCGTAACCTATGGCTACACCTTC. This sequence encodes CASSQEGTGVTYGYTF.

The chain has TRBV7-2 and TRBJ2-7, with a weak D call TRBD2 (6 bases). CDR3 length equals 15 residues. Germline CDR1 reads SGHTA; CDR2 reads FQGNSA. The germline V and J ends were trimmed by 5 bases and 3 bases, with 17 bases remaining between them. The CDR3, as DNA: TGTGCCAGCAGCCCTAATCCGGGACTCTACTACGAGCAGTACTTC. This codes for CASSPNPGLYYEQYF.

The CDR3 loop reads CASSALIDYGYTF. In DNA form, the CDR3 reads TGTGCCAGCAGTGCCCTAATCGACTATGGCTACACCTTC. V and J are TRBV6-1 and TRBJ1-2; D gene unclear. In germline, CDR1 is MNHNS, CDR2 SASEGT. The CDR3 length is 13 residues. V was cut by 4 bases and J by 3 bases, with 9 bases left in between.

The chain joins TRBV6-6 to TRBJ1-2, with a weak D call TRBD1 (6 bases). CDR1 is MNHNY and CDR2 is SVGAGI in the germline V gene (reference sequence). Trimming cost V 5 bases and J 5 bases, with 18 bases left between them. CDR3 length: 15 amino acids. This CDR3 is CASSLGGTLGYGYTF. DNA for the CDR3: TGTGCCAGCAGTCTAGGGGGAACCTTAGGGTATGGCTACACCTTC.

The CDR3 DNA sequence: TGTGCCAGCAGCTTAGGGCTAGCGAATCAAGAGACCCAGTACTTC. Protein sequence: CASSLGLANQETQYF. V gene TRBV7-2 combines with J gene TRBJ2-5; D possibly corresponds to TRBD2 (6 bases). Germline CDR1 is SGHTA and CDR2 is FQGNSA. V lost 1 base and J lost 2, with 11 bases in between. This CDR3 has 15 residues.

The chain uses TRBV28 and TRBJ1-4; D possibly corresponds to TRBD1 (6 bases). CDR1 MDHEN and CDR2 SYDVKM come from the germline V gene. CDR3 length equals 13 residues. Trimming took 3 bases from V and 9 from J, leaving 11 bases between them. CDR3 sequence: CASSLGQGKKLFF. In DNA form, the CDR3 reads TGTGCCAGCAGTTTGGGGCAGGGGAAAAAACTGTTTTTT.

This clone was counted once. V is TRBV19 and J is TRBJ1-1, with D maybe TRBD1 (5 bases). V lost 3 bases to trimming and J lost 10 bases, with 21 bases between them. Germline loops: CDR1 LNHDA, CDR2 SQIVND (reference sequence). The CDR3 runs to 15 residues. The CDR3 DNA is TGTGCCAGTAGTATTTCAGGGCAACCTACCGAACGAGCTTTCTTT. Translating gives CASSISGQPTERAFF.

The chain uses TRBV19 and TRBJ2-7, with 8 bases aligning to TRBD1. Germline loops: CDR1 LNHDA, CDR2 SQIVND (reference sequence). The CDR3 sequence is 15 residues long. V shed 3 bases and J 3 bases; nucleotides not matched to a gene: 7. CDR3 loop: CASSIGQGAHYEQYF. The CDR3 nucleotides are TGTGCCAGTAGTATCGGTCAGGGGGCCCACTACGAGCAGTACTTC.

This clone has a single count. This chain connects TRBV2 to TRBJ2-3; 7 bases fit TRBD1. Trimming at V came to 5 bases and at J to 0 bases, leaving 5 bases not matched to a gene. Germline lookup yields CDR1 SNHLY and CDR2 FYNNEI. The CDR3 has 15 residues. The chain's CDR3 is CASSKGGISTDTQYF. CDR3 sequence (DNA): TGTGCCAGCAGTAAAGGGGGCATTAGCACAGATACGCAGTATTTT. The variable domain in full, completed from reference TRBV2 and TRBJ2-3, reads EPEVTQTPSHQVTQMGQEVILRCVPISNHLYFYWYRQILGQKVEFLVSFYNNEISEKSEIFDDQFSVERPDGSNFTLKIRSTKLEDSAMYFCASSKGGISTDTQYFGPGTRLTVL.

The rearrangement links TRBV11-2 to TRBJ2-1; TRBD2 is a possible D gene (6 bases). The length of the CDR3 is 14 residues. V lost 5 bases to trimming and J lost 3 bases, with 11 bases between them. Per the germline V gene, CDR1 is SGHAT and CDR2 is FQNNGV. The CDR3 loop is CASSPEGVYNEQFF. DNA for the CDR3: TGTGCCAGCAGCCCGGAGGGCGTCTACAATGAGCAGTTCTTC.

The rearrangement uses TRBV2 and TRBJ1-1; tentatively, D is TRBD1 (6 bases). Germline V gene sequence: CDR1 SNHLY, CDR2 FYNNEI. Trimming left V 3 bases short and J 3 bases short, with 11 bases between. CDR3 length: 14 residues. CDR3 nucleotide sequence: TGTGCCAGCAGTGAGATCCCAGGGGACACTGAAGCTTTCTTT. Protein product: CASSEIPGDTEAFF.

V is TRBV5-6 and J is TRBJ2-5; D may be TRBD2 (5 bases). Per germline, CDR1 SGHDT and CDR2 YYEEEE. This CDR3 has 14 residues. V gave up 8 bases and J gave up 3 bases, with 17 bases separating them. The chain's CDR3 is CARTFGPREETQYF. The CDR3 DNA reads TGTGCCAGAACCTTTGGGCCGAGGGAAGAGACCCAGTACTTC.

The chain links TRBV27 to TRBJ1-2; D remains unclear. CDR1 is MNHEY and CDR2 is SMNVEV in the germline V gene (reference sequence). V lost 2 bases and J lost 7, with 14 bases in between. The CDR3 is made up of 14 amino acids. CDR3 protein: CASSLSGTDRGYTF. The CDR3 coding sequence is TGTGCCAGCAGTTTAAGTGGAACAGACCGTGGCTACACCTTC.

The genes are TRBV2 and TRBJ1-5; D gene ambiguous. Germline loops: CDR1 SNHLY, CDR2 FYNNEI. The length of the CDR3 is 15 residues. V was clipped by 4 bases and J by 1 base, with 11 bases between them. CDR3 amino acids: CASSAPSGSNQPQHF. The CDR3 nucleotides read TGTGCCAGCAGTGCTCCTTCAGGAAGCAATCAGCCCCAGCATTTT. Looking up the rest from reference TRBV2 and TRBJ1-5 gives the full variable domain: EPEVTQTPSHQVTQMGQEVILRCVPISNHLYFYWYRQILGQKVEFLVSFYNNEISEKSEIFDDQFSVERPDGSNFTLKIRSTKLEDSAMYFCASSAPSGSNQPQHFGDGTRLSIL.

This clone was picked up a small number of times. This sequence joins TRBV30 and TRBJ1-3, with 7 bases that match TRBD1. This CDR3 region has 13 residues. Germline values: CDR1 GTSNPN, CDR2 SVGIG (reference sequence). The trim removed 3 bases at V and 1 base at J, leaving 0 bases unmatched. The CDR3 reads CAWRTGSGNTIYF. The CDR3 DNA is TGTGCCTGGAGGACAGGGTCTGGAAACACCATATATTTT.

The chain carries TRBV7-2 and TRBJ2-7; the D is unclear. The ends were cut back, 1 base at V and 3 bases at J, with 16 bases in the middle. Germline V gene lookup returns CDR1 SGHTA and CDR2 FQGNSA. CDR3 size: 16 residues. The CDR3, as DNA: TGTGCCAGCAGCTTAGGGTCTGGGCCTCCGTTCTACGAGCAGTACTTC. This gives the protein CASSLGSGPPFYEQYF.

This clone was counted a few times. The rearrangement joins TRBV30 to TRBJ1-5; unclear D gene. The CDR3 is 13 residues long. The germline CDR1 and CDR2 sequences are GTSNPN and SVGIG (reference sequence). Deletions cut 2 bases from V and 3 bases from J, with 8 bases between. The CDR3 region is CAWSPSDNQPQHF. CDR3 in DNA: TGTGCCTGGAGTCCCTCAGACAATCAGCCCCAGCATTTT. The complete variable domain, with remaining parts taken from reference TRBV30 and TRBJ1-5, reads SQTIHQWPATLVQPVGSPLSLECTVEGTSNPNLYWYRQAAGRGLQLLFYSVGIGQISSEVPQNLSASRPQDRQFILSSKKLLLSDSGFYLCAWSPSDNQPQHFGDGTRLSIL.